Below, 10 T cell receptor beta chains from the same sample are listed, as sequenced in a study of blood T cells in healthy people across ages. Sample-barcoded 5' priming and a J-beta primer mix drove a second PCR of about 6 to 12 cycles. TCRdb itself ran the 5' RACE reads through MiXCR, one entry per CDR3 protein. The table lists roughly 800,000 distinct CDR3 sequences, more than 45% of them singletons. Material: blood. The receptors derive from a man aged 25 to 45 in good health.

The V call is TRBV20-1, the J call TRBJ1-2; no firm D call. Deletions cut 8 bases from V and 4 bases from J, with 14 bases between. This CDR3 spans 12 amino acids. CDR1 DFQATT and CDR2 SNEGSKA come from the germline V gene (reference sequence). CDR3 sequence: CSTQTASYGYTF. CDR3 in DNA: TGCAGTACCCAAACCGCTTCCTATGGCTACACCTTC.

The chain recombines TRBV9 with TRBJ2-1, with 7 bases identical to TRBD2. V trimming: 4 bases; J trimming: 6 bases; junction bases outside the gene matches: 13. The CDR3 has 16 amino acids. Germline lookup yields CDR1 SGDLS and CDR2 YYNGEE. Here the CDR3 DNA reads TGTGCCAGCAGCACCCGGGGGGACTCAACCGCCAATGAGCAGTTCTTC. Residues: CASSTRGDSTANEQFF.

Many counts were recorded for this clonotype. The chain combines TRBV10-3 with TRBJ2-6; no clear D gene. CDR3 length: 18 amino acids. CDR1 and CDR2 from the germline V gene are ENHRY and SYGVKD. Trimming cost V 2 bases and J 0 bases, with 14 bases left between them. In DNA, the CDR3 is TGTGCCATCAGTGAGGATCGCGTTCCGCTCTCTGGGGCCAACGTCCTGACTTTC. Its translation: CAISEDRVPLSGANVLTF.

The CDR3 sequence: CASSLTGTGGGYEQYF. The CDR3 nucleotides are TGTGCCAGCAGCCTGACCGGGACAGGCGGCGGCTACGAGCAGTACTTC. The chain carries TRBV6-5 and TRBJ2-7, with 8 positions matching TRBD1. V shed 6 bases, J shed 3 bases, and the junction held 13 bases outside the gene matches. Per the germline V gene, CDR1 is MNHEY and CDR2 is SVGAGI. The length of the CDR3 is 16 residues.

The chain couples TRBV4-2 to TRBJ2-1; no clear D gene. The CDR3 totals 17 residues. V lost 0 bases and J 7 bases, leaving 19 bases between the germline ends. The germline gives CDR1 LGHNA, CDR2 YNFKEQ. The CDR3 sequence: CASSQDDGDAIGNEQFF. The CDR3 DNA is TGTGCCAGCAGCCAAGATGATGGCGACGCGATAGGGAATGAGCAGTTCTTC.

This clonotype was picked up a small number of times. The CDR3 here is CASSLGISGDEQYF. For the CDR3, the DNA is TGTGCCAGCAGCTTAGGTATTAGCGGCGACGAGCAGTACTTC. V and J are TRBV7-2 and TRBJ2-7, with D possibly matching TRBD2 (6 bases). Between the trimmed V and J ends, which lost 1 base and 5 bases, there was a span of 12 bases. The CDR3 sequence is 14 residues long. Germline CDR1 is SGHTA and CDR2 is FQGNSA.

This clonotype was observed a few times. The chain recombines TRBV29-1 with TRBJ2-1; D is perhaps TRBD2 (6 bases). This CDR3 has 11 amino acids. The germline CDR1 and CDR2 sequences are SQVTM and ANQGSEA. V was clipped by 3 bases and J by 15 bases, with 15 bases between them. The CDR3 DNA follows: TGCAGCGTTGAGTCAGTGGCGGGGCGGTTCTTC. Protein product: CSVESVAGRFF.

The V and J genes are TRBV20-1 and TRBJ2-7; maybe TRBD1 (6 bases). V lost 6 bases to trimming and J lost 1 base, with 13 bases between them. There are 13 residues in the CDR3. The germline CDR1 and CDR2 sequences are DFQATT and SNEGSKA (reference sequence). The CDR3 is CSATAGVSYEQYF. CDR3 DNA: TGCAGTGCCACTGCAGGGGTGTCCTACGAGCAGTACTTC.

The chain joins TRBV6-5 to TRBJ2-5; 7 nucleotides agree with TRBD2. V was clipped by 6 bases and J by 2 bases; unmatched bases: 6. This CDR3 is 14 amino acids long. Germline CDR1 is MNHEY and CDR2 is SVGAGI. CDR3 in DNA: TGTGCCAGCAGCCGGGGGACTACTCAAGAGACCCAGTACTTC. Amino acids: CASSRGTTQETQYF.

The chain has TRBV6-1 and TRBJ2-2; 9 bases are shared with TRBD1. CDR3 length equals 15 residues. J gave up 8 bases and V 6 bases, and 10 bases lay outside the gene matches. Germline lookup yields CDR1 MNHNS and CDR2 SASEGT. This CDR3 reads CASRIQGAQTGELFF. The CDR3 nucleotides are TGTGCCAGCAGAATACAGGGGGCGCAAACAGGGGAGCTGTTTTTT.